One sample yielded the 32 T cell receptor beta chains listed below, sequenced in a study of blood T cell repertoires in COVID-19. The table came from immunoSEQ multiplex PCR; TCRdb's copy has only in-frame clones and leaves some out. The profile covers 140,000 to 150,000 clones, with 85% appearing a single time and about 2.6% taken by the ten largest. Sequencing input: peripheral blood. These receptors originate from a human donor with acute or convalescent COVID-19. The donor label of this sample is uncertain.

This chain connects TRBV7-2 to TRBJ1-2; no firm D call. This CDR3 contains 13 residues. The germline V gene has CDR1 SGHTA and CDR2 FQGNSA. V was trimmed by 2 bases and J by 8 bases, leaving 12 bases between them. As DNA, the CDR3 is TGTGCCAGCAGCTTACCGGCTGCGGGCGGCTACACCTTC. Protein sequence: CASSLPAAGGYTF.

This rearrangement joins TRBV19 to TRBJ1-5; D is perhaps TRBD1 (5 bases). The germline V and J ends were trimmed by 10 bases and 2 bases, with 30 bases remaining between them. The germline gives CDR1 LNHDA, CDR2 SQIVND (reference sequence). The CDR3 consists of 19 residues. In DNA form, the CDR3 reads TGTGCCACCGCGAACTTCCGGGACTCCTTTATCGGGGGCAATCAGCCCCAGCATTTT. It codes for CATANFRDSFIGGNQPQHF.

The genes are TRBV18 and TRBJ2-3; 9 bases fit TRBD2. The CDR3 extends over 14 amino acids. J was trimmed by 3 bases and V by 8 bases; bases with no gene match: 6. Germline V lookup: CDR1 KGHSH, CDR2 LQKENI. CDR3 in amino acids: CASIAGAWTDTQYF. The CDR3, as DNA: TGTGCCAGCATAGCGGGAGCCTGGACAGATACGCAGTATTTT.

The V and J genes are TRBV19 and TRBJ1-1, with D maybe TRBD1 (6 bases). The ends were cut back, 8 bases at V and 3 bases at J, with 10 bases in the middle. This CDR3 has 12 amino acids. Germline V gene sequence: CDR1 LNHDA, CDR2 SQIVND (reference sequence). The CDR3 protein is CASRGGYTEAFF. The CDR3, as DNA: TGTGCCAGTCGGGGGGGCTACACTGAAGCTTTCTTT.

Here the CDR3 DNA reads TGCAGTGCTTCCTCTCGGGAGACCCAGTACTTC. This gives the protein CSASSRETQYF. The chain combines TRBV20-1 with TRBJ2-5; D unresolved. Trimming took 5 bases from V and 5 from J, leaving 9 bases between them. The CDR3 runs to 11 residues. Per the germline V gene, CDR1 is DFQATT and CDR2 is SNEGSKA (reference sequence).

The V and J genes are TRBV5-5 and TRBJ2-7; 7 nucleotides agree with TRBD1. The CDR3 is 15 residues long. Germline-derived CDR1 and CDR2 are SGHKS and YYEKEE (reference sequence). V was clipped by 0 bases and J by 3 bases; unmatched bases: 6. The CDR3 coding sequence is TGTGCCAGCAGCTTGGCCGGGACAGCCCTCTACGAGCAGTACTTC. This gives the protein CASSLAGTALYEQYF.

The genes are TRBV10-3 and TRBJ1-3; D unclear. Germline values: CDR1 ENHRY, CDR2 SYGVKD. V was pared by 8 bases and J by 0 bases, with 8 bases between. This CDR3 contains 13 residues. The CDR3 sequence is CAIAGGSGNTIYF. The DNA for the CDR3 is TGTGCCATCGCGGGTGGCTCTGGAAACACCATATATTTT.

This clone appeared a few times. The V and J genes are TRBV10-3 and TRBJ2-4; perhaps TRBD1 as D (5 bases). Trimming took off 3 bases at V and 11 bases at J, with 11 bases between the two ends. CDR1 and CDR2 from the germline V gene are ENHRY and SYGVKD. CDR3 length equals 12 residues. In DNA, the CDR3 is TGTGCCATCAGTGATTCTACAGGTTTTCAGTACTTC. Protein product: CAISDSTGFQYF.

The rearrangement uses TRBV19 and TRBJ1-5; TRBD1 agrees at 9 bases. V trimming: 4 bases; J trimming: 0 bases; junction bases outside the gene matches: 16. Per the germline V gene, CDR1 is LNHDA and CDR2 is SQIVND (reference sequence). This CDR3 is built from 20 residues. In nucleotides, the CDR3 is TGTGCCAGTAGTAGACCATCCGGGACAGGGACCCTATATAGCAATCAGCCCCAGCATTTT. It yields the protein CASSRPSGTGTLYSNQPQHF.

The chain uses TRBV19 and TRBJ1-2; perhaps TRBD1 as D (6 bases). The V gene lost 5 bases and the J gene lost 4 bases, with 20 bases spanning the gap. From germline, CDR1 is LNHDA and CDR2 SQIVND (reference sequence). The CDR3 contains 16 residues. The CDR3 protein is CASSPRTVPIIYGYTF. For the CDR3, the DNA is TGTGCCAGTAGTCCTCGGACAGTTCCTATAATCTATGGCTACACCTTC.

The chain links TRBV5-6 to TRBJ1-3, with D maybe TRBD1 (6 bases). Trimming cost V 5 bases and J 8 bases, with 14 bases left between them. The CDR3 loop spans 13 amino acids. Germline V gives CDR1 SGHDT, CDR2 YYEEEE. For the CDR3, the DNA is TGTGCCAGCAGGCCCACAGGGTTGGACACCATATATTTT. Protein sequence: CASRPTGLDTIYF.

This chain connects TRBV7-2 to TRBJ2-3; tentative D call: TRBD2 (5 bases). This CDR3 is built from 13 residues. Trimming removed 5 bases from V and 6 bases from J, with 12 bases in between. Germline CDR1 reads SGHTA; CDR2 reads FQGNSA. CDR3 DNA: TGTGCCAGCAGCACCTTTGGGGAGGATACGCAGTATTTT. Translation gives CASSTFGEDTQYF.

The CDR3 DNA follows: TGTGCCAGCAGCCCCGCCCCGACAGGTTTGGCATATGGCTACACCTTC. It codes for CASSPAPTGLAYGYTF. The chain couples TRBV9 to TRBJ1-2; possibly TRBD1 for D (6 bases). The CDR3 spans 16 residues. V was trimmed by 4 bases and J by 5 bases, leaving 21 bases between them. The germline gives CDR1 SGDLS, CDR2 YYNGEE.

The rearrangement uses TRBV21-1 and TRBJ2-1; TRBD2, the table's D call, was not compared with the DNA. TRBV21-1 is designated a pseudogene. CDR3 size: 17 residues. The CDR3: CASSNLAGTSGYNEQFF. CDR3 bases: TGTGCCAGCAGCAATCTGGCCGGGACTAGCGGGTACAATGAGCAGTTCTTC.

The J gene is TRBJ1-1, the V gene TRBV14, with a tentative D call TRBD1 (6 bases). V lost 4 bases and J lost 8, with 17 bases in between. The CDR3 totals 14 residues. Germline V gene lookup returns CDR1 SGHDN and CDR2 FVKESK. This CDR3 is CASSPFFRGTEAFF. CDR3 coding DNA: TGTGCCAGCAGCCCCTTTTTCAGGGGAACGGAAGCTTTCTTT.

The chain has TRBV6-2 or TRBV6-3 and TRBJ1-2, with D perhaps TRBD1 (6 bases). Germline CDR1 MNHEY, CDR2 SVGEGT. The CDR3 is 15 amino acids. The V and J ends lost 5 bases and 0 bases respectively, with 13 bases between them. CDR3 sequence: CASSDRDTTNYGYTF. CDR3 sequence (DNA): TGTGCCAGCAGTGACCGGGACACAACTAACTATGGCTACACCTTC.

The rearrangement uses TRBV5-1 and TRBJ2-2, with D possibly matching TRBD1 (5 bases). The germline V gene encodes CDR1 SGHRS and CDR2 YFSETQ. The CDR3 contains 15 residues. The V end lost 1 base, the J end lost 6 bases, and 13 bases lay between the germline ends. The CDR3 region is CASSLLTDIPGELFF. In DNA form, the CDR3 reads TGCGCCAGCAGCTTGCTGACAGATATTCCCGGGGAGCTGTTTTTT.

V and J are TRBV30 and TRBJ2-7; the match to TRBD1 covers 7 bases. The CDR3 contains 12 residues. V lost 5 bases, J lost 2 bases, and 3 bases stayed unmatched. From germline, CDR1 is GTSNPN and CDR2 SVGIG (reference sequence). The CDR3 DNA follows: TGTGCCTGGTCCAGGGGGACCTACGAGCAGTACTTC. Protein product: CAWSRGTYEQYF.

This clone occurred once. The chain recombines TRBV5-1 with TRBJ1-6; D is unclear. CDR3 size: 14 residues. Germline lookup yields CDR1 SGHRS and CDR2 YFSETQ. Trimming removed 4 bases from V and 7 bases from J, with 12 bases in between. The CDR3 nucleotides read TGCGCCAGCAGCCCGAGGGCAGACAATTCACCCCTCCACTTT. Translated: CASSPRADNSPLHF.

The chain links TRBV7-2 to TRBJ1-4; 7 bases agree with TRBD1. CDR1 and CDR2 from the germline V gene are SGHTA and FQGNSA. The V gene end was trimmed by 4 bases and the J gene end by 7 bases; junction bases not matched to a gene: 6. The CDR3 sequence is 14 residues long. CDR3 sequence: CASSSATGIEKLFF. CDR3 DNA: TGTGCCAGCAGCTCGGCGACAGGGATTGAAAAACTGTTTTTT.

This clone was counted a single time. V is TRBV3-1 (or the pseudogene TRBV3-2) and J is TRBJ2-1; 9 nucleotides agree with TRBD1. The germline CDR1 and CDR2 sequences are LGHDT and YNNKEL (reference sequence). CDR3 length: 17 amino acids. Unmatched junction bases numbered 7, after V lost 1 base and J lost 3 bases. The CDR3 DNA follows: TGTGCCAGCAGCCAAGCTCCCGGGACAGGGATCTACAATGAGCAGTTCTTC. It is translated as CASSQAPGTGIYNEQFF.

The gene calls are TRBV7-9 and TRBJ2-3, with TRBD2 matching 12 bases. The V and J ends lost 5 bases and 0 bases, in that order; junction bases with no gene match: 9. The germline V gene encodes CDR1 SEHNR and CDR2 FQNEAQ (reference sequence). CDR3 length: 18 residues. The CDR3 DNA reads TGTGCCAGCAGCCTCGGACTAGCGGGGAGGACTAGCACAGATACGCAGTATTTT. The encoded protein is CASSLGLAGRTSTDTQYF.

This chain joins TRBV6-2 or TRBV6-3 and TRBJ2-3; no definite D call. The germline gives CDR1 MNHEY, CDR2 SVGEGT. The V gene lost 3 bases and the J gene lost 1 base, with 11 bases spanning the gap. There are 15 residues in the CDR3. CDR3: CASSYEEYRTDTQYF. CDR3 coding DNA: TGTGCCAGCAGTTATGAGGAGTACCGCACAGATACGCAGTATTTT.

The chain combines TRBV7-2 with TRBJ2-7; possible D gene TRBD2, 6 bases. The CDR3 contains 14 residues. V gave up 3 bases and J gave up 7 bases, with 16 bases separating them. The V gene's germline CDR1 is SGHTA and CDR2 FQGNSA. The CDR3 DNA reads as TGTGCCAGCAGCTTTGATGGAGGGGCGCGGGAGCAGTACTTC. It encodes CASSFDGGAREQYF.

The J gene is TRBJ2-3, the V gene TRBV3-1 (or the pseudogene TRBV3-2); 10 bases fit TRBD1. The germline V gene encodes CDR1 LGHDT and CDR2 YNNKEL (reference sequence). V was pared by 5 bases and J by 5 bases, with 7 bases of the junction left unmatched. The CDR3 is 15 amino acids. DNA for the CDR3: TGTGCCAGCAGCGCATCCGGGACAGGGGTAGATACGCAGTATTTT. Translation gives CASSASGTGVDTQYF.

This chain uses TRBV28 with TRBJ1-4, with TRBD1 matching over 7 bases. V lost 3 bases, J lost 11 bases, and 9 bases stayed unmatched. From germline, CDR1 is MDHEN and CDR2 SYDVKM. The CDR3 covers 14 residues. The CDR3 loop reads CASSLSPPGGKLFF. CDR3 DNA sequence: TGTGCCAGCAGTTTGAGCCCTCCAGGGGGGAAACTGTTTTTT.

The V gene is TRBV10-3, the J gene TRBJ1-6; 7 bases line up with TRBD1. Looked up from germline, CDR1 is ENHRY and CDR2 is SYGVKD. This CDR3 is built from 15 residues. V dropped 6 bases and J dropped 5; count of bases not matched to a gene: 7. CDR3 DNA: TGTGCCATCAGATTCGACAGGGTGAATAATTCACCCCTCCACTTT. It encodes CAIRFDRVNNSPLHF.

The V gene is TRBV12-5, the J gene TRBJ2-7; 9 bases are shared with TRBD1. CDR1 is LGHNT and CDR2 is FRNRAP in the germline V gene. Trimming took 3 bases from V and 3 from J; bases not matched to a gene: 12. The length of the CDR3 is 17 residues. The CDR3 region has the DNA TGTGCTAGTGGTTTCACCGCGGGACAGGGACTGAACTACGAGCAGTACGTC. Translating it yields CASGFTAGQGLNYEQYV.

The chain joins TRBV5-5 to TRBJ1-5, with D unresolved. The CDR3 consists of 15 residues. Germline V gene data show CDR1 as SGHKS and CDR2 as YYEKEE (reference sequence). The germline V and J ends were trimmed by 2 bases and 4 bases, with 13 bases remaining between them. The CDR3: CASSFGPRGNQPQHF. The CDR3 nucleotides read TGTGCCAGCAGCTTTGGGCCCCGGGGAAATCAGCCCCAGCATTTT.

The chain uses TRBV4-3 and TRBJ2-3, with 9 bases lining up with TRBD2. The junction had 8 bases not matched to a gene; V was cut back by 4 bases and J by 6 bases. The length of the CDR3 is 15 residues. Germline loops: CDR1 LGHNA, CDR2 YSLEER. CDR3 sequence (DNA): TGCGCCAGCAGCCCAACTAGCGGGCCGGGCGATACGCAGTATTTT. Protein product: CASSPTSGPGDTQYF.

The CDR3 is CASSFLGLGGNTIYF. Here the CDR3 DNA reads TGTGCCAGCAGTTTTTTGGGGCTTGGTGGAAACACCATATATTTT. The J gene is TRBJ1-3, the V gene TRBV28; TRBD1 might be the D (5 bases). The CDR3 spans 15 residues. The V gene's germline CDR1 is MDHEN and CDR2 SYDVKM. Trimming pared 3 bases from V and 3 bases from J, leaving 12 bases between.

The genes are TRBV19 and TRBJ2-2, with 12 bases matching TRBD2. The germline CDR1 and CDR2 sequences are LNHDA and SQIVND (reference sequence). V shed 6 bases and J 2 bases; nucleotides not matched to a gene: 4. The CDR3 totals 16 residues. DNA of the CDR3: TGTGCCAGTAGCCAACTAGCGGGGGGTAACACCGGGGAGCTGTTTTTT. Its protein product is CASSQLAGGNTGELFF.